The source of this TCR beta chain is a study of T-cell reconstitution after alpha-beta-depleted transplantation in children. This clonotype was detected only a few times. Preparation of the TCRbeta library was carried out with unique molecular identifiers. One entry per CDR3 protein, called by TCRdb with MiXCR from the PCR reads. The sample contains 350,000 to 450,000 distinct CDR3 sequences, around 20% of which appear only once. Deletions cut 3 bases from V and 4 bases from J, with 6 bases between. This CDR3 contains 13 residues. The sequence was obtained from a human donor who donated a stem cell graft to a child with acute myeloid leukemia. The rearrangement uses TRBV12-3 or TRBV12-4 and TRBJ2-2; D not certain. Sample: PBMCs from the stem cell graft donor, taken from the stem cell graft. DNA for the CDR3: TGTGCCAGCAGTTTGCAACCCACCGGGGAGCTGTTTTTT. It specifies CASSLQPTGELFF.